This TCR beta chain was found in a study of T cell changes during pregnancy in multiple sclerosis. The CDR3 is 14 amino acids. V was pared by 4 bases and J by 4 bases, with 2 bases of the junction left unmatched. Germline V gene data show CDR1 as SGHDN and CDR2 as FVKESK. Here immunoSEQ multiplex PCR was the method, and the copy in TCRdb shows in-frame clones only, minus some. The sample has over 50,000 clones, roughly 90% seen once. The origin of this receptor is a female donor with multiple sclerosis, enrolled in a pregnancy study. The J gene is TRBJ2-2, the V gene TRBV14, with TRBD1 matching over 8 bases. The sample in question was CD4+ T cells from peripheral blood mononuclear cells, obtained after pregnancy. CDR3 amino acids: CASSLRGLTGELFF. The CDR3 DNA is TGTGCCAGCAGCCTCAGGGGGCTCACCGGGGAGCTGTTTTTT. The variable domain in full, completed from reference TRBV14 and TRBJ2-2, reads EAGVTQFPSHSVIEKGQTVTLRCDPISGHDNLYWYRRVMGKEIKFLLHFVKESKQDESGMPNNRFLAERTGGTYSTLKVQPAELEDSGVYFCASSLRGLTGELFFGEGSRLTVL.